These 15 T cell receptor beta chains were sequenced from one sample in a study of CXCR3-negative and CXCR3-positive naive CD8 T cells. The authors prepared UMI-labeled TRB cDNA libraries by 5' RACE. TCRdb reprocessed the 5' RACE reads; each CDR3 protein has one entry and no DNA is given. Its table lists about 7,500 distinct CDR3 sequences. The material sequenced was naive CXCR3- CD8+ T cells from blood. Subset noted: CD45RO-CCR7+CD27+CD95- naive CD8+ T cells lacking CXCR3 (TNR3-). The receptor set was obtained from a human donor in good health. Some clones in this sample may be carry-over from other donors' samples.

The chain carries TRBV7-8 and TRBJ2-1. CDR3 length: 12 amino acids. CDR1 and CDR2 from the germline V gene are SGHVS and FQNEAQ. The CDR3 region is CASSLVTNEQFF.

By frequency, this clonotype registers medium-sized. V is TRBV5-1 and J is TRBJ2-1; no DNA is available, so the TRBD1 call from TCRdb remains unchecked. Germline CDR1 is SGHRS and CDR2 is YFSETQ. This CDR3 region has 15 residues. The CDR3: CASSLGQGGGNEQFF.

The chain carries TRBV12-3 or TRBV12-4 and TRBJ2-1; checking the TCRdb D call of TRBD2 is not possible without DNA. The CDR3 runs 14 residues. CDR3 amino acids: CASSLTGSGNEQFF.

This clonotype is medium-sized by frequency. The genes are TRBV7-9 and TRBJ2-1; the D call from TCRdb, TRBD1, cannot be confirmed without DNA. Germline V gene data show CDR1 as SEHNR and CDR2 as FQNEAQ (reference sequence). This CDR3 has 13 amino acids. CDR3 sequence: CASSLGEGGEQFF.

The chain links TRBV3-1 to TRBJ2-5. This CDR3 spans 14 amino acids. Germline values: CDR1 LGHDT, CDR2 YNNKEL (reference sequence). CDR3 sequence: CASSQVRGEETQYF.

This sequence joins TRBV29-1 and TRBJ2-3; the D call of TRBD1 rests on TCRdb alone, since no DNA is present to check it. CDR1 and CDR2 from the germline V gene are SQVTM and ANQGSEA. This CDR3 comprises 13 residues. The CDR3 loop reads CSVEDWGGDTQYF.

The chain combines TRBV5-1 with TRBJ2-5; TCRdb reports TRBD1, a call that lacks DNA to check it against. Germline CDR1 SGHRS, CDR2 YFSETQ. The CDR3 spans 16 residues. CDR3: CASSSHESTVQETQYF.

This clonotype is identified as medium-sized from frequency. CDR3 protein: CASSLARGQGYEQFF. This chain uses TRBV12-3 or TRBV12-4 with TRBJ2-1; TCRdb names TRBD1, which stays unverified in the absence of DNA. CDR3 length: 15 residues.

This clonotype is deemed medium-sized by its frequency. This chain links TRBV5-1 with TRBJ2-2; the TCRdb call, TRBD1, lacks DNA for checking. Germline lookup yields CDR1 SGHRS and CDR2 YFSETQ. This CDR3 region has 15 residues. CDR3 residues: CASSLFSAGVGELFF.

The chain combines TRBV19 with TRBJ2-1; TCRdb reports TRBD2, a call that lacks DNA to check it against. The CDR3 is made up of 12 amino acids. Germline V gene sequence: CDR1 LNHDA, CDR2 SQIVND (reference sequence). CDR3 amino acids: CASSIVEGEQFF.

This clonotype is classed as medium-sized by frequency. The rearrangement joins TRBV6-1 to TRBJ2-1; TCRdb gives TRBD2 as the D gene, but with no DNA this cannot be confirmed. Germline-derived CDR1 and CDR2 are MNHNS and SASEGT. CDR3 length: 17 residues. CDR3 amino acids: CASSGGETPSSYNEQFF.

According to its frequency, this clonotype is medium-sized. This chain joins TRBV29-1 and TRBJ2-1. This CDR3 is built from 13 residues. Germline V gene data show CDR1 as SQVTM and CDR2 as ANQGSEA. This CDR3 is CSVVGGYSNEQFF.

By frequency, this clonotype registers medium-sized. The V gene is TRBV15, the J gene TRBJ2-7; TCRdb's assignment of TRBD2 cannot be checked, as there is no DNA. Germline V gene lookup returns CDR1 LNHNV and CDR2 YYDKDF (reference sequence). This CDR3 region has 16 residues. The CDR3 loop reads CATSRVPGPPAYEQYF.

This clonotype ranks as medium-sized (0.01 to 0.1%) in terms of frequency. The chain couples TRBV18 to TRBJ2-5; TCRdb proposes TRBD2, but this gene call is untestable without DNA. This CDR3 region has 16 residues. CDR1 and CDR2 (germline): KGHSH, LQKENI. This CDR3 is CASSPWGPETQETQYF.

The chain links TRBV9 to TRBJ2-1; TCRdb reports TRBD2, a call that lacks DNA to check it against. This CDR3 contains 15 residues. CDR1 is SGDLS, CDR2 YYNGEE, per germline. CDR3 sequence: CASSVASGSGNEQFF.